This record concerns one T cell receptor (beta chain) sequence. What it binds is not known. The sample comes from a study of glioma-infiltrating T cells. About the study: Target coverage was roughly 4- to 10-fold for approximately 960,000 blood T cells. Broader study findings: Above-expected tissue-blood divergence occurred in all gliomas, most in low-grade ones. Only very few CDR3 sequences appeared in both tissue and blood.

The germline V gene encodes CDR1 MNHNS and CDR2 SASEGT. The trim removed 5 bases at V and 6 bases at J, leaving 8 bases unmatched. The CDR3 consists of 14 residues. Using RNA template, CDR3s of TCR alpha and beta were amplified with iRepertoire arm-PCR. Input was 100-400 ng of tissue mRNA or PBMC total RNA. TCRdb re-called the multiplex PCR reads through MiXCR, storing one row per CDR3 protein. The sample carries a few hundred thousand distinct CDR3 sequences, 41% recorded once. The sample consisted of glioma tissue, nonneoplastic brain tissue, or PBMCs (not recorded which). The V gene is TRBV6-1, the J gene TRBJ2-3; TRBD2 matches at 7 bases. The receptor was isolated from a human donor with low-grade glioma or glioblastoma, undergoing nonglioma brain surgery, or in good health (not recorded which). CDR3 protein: CASSLAAYADTQYF. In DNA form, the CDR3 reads TGTGCCAGCAGTCTAGCGGCCTACGCGGATACGCAGTATTTT.